One and the same sample provided the 22 T cell receptor beta chains below, sequenced in a study of blood T cell repertoires in COVID-19. Measured with immunoSEQ multiplex PCR; TCRdb has only the in-frame clones, and not every one. Of approximately 270,000 clones listed, approximately 89% were seen once; the top ten hold just under 9%. The sample consisted of peripheral blood. Source of these receptors: a man aged 40-49 years with active or convalescent COVID-19.

This chain joins TRBV3-1 (or the pseudogene TRBV3-2) and TRBJ1-6, with 8 nucleotides matching TRBD1. The ends lost 1 base at V and 7 bases at J; junction bases unmatched: 3. CDR3 length: 15 amino acids. Germline V gene data show CDR1 as LGHDT and CDR2 as YNNKEL (reference sequence). This CDR3 reads CASSQGGQENSPLHF. The CDR3 DNA follows: TGTGCCAGCAGCCAAGGGGGACAGGAAAATTCACCCCTCCACTTT.

The chain combines TRBV11-3 with TRBJ1-2; 7 nucleotides align to TRBD1. The CDR3 runs 16 residues. J lost 2 bases, V lost 5 bases, and 11 bases had no gene match. CDR1 is SGHNT, CDR2 YENEEA, per germline. The CDR3 region is CASSDYKTGRNYGYTF. Here the CDR3 DNA reads TGTGCCAGCAGCGATTATAAGACAGGGCGGAACTATGGCTACACCTTC.

This clone was seen once. V and J are TRBV5-1 and TRBJ1-1, with 10 bases matching TRBD1. The V and J ends lost 4 bases and 4 bases, in that order; junction bases with no gene match: 7. The CDR3 is 15 residues long. Germline V lookup: CDR1 SGHRS, CDR2 YFSETQ. CDR3 in DNA: TGCGCCAGCAGCGGTTCGGGACAGGGGCCCACTGAAGCTTTCTTT. Translation: CASSGSGQGPTEAFF.

The CDR3 spells CASSWAENTGELFF. CDR3 bases: TGTGCCAGCTCTTGGGCTGAGAACACCGGGGAGCTGTTTTTT. V is TRBV18 and J is TRBJ2-2; D is unresolved. This CDR3 is 14 amino acids long. V was shortened by 6 bases and J by 1 base, with 9 bases between the two germline ends. Germline V lookup: CDR1 KGHSH, CDR2 LQKENI.

J is TRBJ1-1 and V is TRBV4-2; TRBD1 matches at 8 bases. J lost 6 bases, V lost 6 bases, and 15 bases had no gene match. The CDR3 is 16 amino acids. Germline lookup yields CDR1 LGHNA and CDR2 YNFKEQ. CDR3 bases: TGTGCCAGCAGAGACGTTACAGGGGGGACGGGCCCTGAAGCTTTCTTT. It codes for CASRDVTGGTGPEAFF.

There are a few counts of this clone. The V and J genes are TRBV5-1 and TRBJ2-2, with unresolved D. The V and J ends lost 4 bases and 1 base respectively, with 11 bases between them. Germline-derived CDR1 and CDR2 are SGHRS and YFSETQ. This CDR3 is 15 amino acids long. CDR3 DNA: TGCGCCAGCAGCCAGACTGTGGGGAACACCGGGGAGCTGTTTTTT. Translating it yields CASSQTVGNTGELFF.

This clone was observed a single time. The chain couples TRBV25-1 to TRBJ2-7; 9 bases map to TRBD2. With V trimmed by 4 bases and J by 6 bases, 13 bases remained unmatched. In germline, CDR1 is MGHDK, CDR2 SYGVNS. The CDR3 is made up of 16 amino acids. The CDR3 region is CASSGSGRDENREQYF. The CDR3 DNA follows: TGTGCCAGCAGTGGTAGCGGGAGAGATGAGAATCGCGAGCAGTACTTC.

This chain links TRBV7-9 with TRBJ2-3; 9 nucleotides align to TRBD1. This CDR3 region has 14 residues. The J segment lost 5 bases and the V segment lost 5 bases, leaving 5 bases of the junction unmatched. Germline CDR1 and CDR2: SEHNR and FQNEAQ (reference sequence). The CDR3 nucleotides read TGTGCCAGCAGCCCTAGACAGGGGGAAGATACGCAGTATTTT. This codes for CASSPRQGEDTQYF.

In regard to this clone: An end of the junction differs from the germline gene, which may be a read error. The chain has TRBV28 and TRBJ2-7, with D perhaps TRBD2 (5 bases). Germline-derived CDR1 and CDR2 are MDHEN and SYDVKM. CDR3 length equals 9 residues. CDR3 amino acids: CANPGRRCF. The CDR3 DNA reads as TGTGCCAACCCAGGCAGGAGGTGCTTC.

In DNA form, the CDR3 reads TGTGCCAGCATAGCCGGGACAGGGGGGAAAAAACTGTTTTTT. It codes for CASIAGTGGKKLFF. V usage is TRBV28 and J usage is TRBJ1-4, with 11 bases identical to TRBD1. This CDR3 spans 14 amino acids. The junction had 7 bases not matched to a gene; V was cut back by 7 bases and J by 9 bases. Germline V gene sequence: CDR1 MDHEN, CDR2 SYDVKM.

The chain recombines TRBV6-6 with TRBJ2-3; 8 bases agree with TRBD2. The CDR3 spans 16 residues. Germline assignment: CDR1 MNHNY and CDR2 SVGAGI (reference sequence). J was trimmed by 2 bases and V by 2 bases; bases with no gene match: 6. In nucleotides, the CDR3 is TGTGCCAGCAGTTACGGGGGCGGGGGGACCACAGATACGCAGTATTTT. This encodes CASSYGGGGTTDTQYF.

This clone has just one count. V usage is TRBV27 and J usage is TRBJ2-7; maybe TRBD1 (5 bases). Trimming stripped 6 bases from V and 0 bases from J, with 15 bases between. From germline, CDR1 is MNHEY and CDR2 SMNVEV (reference sequence). The CDR3 is made up of 15 amino acids. This CDR3 reads CASRDSPLGSYEQYF. CDR3 DNA sequence: TGTGCCAGCAGAGACAGCCCCCTGGGCTCCTACGAGCAGTACTTC.

This clone was seen more than once but under ten times. This chain links TRBV30 with TRBJ2-3; a weak D match, TRBD2 (6 bases). V dropped 2 bases and J dropped 2 bases, with 14 bases sitting between them. The CDR3 runs to 15 residues. The V gene's germline CDR1 is GTSNPN and CDR2 SVGIG (reference sequence). The CDR3 loop reads CAWSIGLLLTDTQYF. In DNA form, the CDR3 reads TGTGCCTGGAGTATCGGACTACTTCTCACAGATACGCAGTATTTT.

The chain links TRBV7-3 to TRBJ2-1, with D maybe TRBD2 (6 bases). This CDR3 is 15 amino acids long. The germline V gene has CDR1 SGHTA and CDR2 FQGTGA. Trimming removed 5 bases from V and 9 bases from J, with 20 bases in between. CDR3 amino acids: CASSAQGTAGGEQFF. CDR3 nucleotide sequence: TGTGCCAGCAGCGCGCAAGGGACTGCCGGGGGTGAGCAGTTCTTC.

This chain links TRBV11-2 with TRBJ1-1; perhaps TRBD1 as D (6 bases). Germline CDR1 is SGHAT and CDR2 is FQNNGV. The CDR3 covers 15 residues. Trimming left V 1 base short and J 1 base short, with 10 bases between. CDR3 DNA: TGTGCCAGCAGCTTAGCGGACAGCCGGAACACTGAAGCTTTCTTT. It specifies CASSLADSRNTEAFF.

This clone was seen more than once but under ten times. V gene TRBV19 combines with J gene TRBJ1-5; a weak D match, TRBD1 (5 bases). The V gene lost 9 bases and the J gene lost 12 bases, with 21 bases spanning the gap. Per germline, CDR1 LNHDA and CDR2 SQIVND (reference sequence). CDR3 size: 13 residues. The CDR3 DNA reads TGTGCCAGCAAGCTCGGGGGAGGGGTATACCAGCATTTT. As protein: CASKLGGGVYQHF.

This sequence joins TRBV4-2 and TRBJ1-6, with TRBD1 matching over 7 bases. The junction had 19 bases not matched to a gene; V was cut back by 3 bases and J by 8 bases. Germline CDR1 LGHNA, CDR2 YNFKEQ. There are 19 residues in the CDR3. The CDR3 protein is CASSQQGGAGPTWDSPLHF. The DNA of the CDR3 is TGTGCCAGCAGCCAGCAGGGGGGTGCGGGCCCCACTTGGGATTCACCCCTCCACTTT.

This clone was picked up a small number of times. This sequence joins TRBV5-3 and TRBJ1-5; 7 bases agree with TRBD1. TRBV5-3 counts as an open reading frame of uncertain function. Trimming removed 4 bases from V and 7 bases from J; junction bases left unmatched: 14. There are 16 residues in the CDR3. The CDR3 spells CARSERDREIGQPQHF. Here the CDR3 DNA reads TGTGCCAGAAGCGAGAGAGACAGGGAGATAGGGCAGCCCCAGCATTTT.

The V call is TRBV5-1, the J call TRBJ2-5, with D possibly being TRBD1 (7 bases). V was trimmed by 2 bases and J by 5 bases, leaving 10 bases between them. The germline V gene has CDR1 SGHRS and CDR2 YFSETQ. This CDR3 is 13 amino acids long. The DNA of the CDR3 is TGCGCCAGCAGCTTCCAGGGGGGCGAGACCCAGTACTTC. It encodes CASSFQGGETQYF.

The CDR3 sequence: CASSDHDRVVSPLHF. Here the CDR3 DNA reads TGTGCCAGCAGTGACCACGACAGGGTAGTCTCACCCCTCCACTTT. The chain has TRBV6-1 and TRBJ1-6, with 7 positions matching TRBD1. The CDR3 totals 15 residues. In germline, CDR1 is MNHNS, CDR2 SASEGT. The trim removed 3 bases at V and 10 bases at J, leaving 9 bases unmatched.

This clone appeared a single time. The chain recombines TRBV7-9 with TRBJ1-4, with TRBD1 as a possible D gene (6 bases). The germline V gene has CDR1 SEHNR and CDR2 FQNEAQ (reference sequence). Trimming cost V 5 bases and J 7 bases, with 23 bases left between them. There are 17 residues in the CDR3. CDR3 DNA sequence: TGTGCCAGCAGCCCGCCCCTTCCACAGGGAGTAAGTGAAAAACTGTTTTTT. It codes for CASSPPLPQGVSEKLFF. The whole variable domain, filled in from reference TRBV7-9 and TRBJ1-4, reads DTGVSQNPRHKITKRGQNVTFRCDPISEHNRLYWYRQTLGQGPEFLTYFQNEAQLEKSRLLSDRFSAERPKGSFSTLEIQRTEQGDSAMYLCASSPPLPQGVSEKLFFGSGTQLSVL.

The V and J genes are TRBV2 and TRBJ2-1, with 10 bases fitting TRBD1. Trimming took 6 bases from V and 9 from J; bases not matched to a gene: 8. Looked up from germline, CDR1 is SNHLY and CDR2 is FYNNEI. The CDR3 totals 14 residues. CDR3 protein: CASSAGQGFAEQFF. CDR3 in DNA: TGTGCCAGCAGCGCGGGACAGGGGTTTGCTGAGCAGTTCTTC.